This T cell receptor beta chain was recorded in a study of T cell responses to AZD1222 COVID-19 vaccine. Study-level points and caveats: Clonal diversity may have been underestimated, and the donors were mostly white British, with more females than males. Repertoire sampling happened only post peak T cell response.

Notes on this clone: The antigen is not known.

Repertoires were generated with immunoSEQ multiplex PCR, while TCRdb's copy carries only in-frame clones and drops some. The profile covers 150,000 to 190,000 clones, with approximately 90% appearing a single time and 6.9% taken by the ten largest. V was cut by 3 bases and J by 1 base, with 10 bases left in between. The CDR3 consists of 15 residues. CDR1 and CDR2 from the germline V gene are KGHSH and LQKENI. The rearrangement links TRBV18 to TRBJ2-1; no firm D call. The receptor was derived from an adult who had recovered from COVID-19. Material: peripheral blood, obtained after recovery from COVID-19. CDR3 bases: TGTGCCAGCTCACCCGCCGGATTTTCCTACAATGAGCAGTTCTTC. Protein product: CASSPAGFSYNEQFF.